A selection of T cell receptor beta chains follows, all from one sample in a study of blood T cell repertoires in COVID-19. Clones were read by immunoSEQ multiplex PCR, and TCRdb kept only the in-frame ones, dropping some. The table shows over 150,000 clones, with about 72% occurring only once. The sample was PBMCs or T cells enriched from blood (not recorded which). The receptors originated from a woman aged 45-59 years who had recovered from COVID-19. Both conserved end residues are part of each CDR3. D genes are given only for firm matches. Clone size is stated in some rows and not others, as once, few, many or a class when expanded.

CASSVGTARNYGYTF TGTGCCAGCAGCGTAGGTACAGCCCGAAACTATGGCTACACCTTC NA TRBJ1-2 TRBV9 NA
CATSDFGRVEQFF TGTGCCACCAGTGATTTCGGCCGGGTTGAGCAGTTCTTC NA TRBJ2-1 TRBV24-1 NA
CASNAREIFTEQFF TGTGCCAGCAACGCGCGGGAGATCTTCACTGAGCAGTTCTTC TRBD2 TRBJ2-1 TRBV2 NA
CASSRGQGWDTGELFF TGCGCCAGCAGCAGAGGACAGGGGTGGGACACCGGGGAGCTGTTTTTT TRBD1 TRBJ2-2 TRBV5-1 NA
CASRGGLAGATGELFF TGTGCCAGTCGCGGGGGGTTAGCGGGAGCTACCGGGGAGCTGTTTTTT TRBD2 TRBJ2-2 TRBV19 NA
CASRLLAGADTQYF TGTGCCAGCAGGTTACTAGCGGGAGCTGATACGCAGTATTTT TRBD2 TRBJ2-3 TRBV2 NA
CASGTGARYTF TGTGCCAGCGGGACAGGGGCTCGCTACACCTTC TRBD1 TRBJ1-2 TRBV27 NA
CAWSPRQWQGKWGYTF TGTGCCTGGAGTCCCCGTCAGTGGCAGGGCAAATGGGGCTACACCTTC NA TRBJ1-2 TRBV30 NA
CASSQYWTGSGANYGYTF TGTGCCAGCAGCCAATACTGGACAGGGAGCGGAGCTAACTATGGCTACACCTTC TRBD1 TRBJ1-2 TRBV4-2 NA
CASSLGTSGTGELFF TGTGCCAGCAGCTTGGGGACTAGCGGCACCGGGGAGCTGTTTTTT TRBD2 TRBJ2-2 TRBV7-3 NA
CASSPGQGLYGYTF TGTGCCAGCAGCCCAGGACAGGGCCTTTATGGCTACACCTTC TRBD1 TRBJ1-2 TRBV9 NA
CASRSTGVETQYF TGTGCCAGCAGGTCAACAGGAGTTGAGACCCAGTACTTC NA TRBJ2-5 TRBV7-8 once
CASSFNSPGHPLGEQYF TGTGCCAGCAGTTTCAACTCTCCGGGACACCCTCTAGGCGAGCAGTACTTC NA TRBJ2-7 TRBV28 NA
CASSSLLGVGANVLTF TGTGCCAGCAGCTCCCTTCTCGGGGTCGGGGCCAACGTCCTGACTTTC NA TRBJ2-6 TRBV7-8 NA
CASSSQGTETQYF TGTGCCAGCAGCTCCCAGGGGACGGAGACCCAGTACTTC NA TRBJ2-5 TRBV9 NA
CASSVGAEPYEQYF TGTGCCAGCAGCGTAGGTGCGGAGCCGTACGAGCAGTACTTC NA TRBJ2-7 TRBV9 NA
CASSLGRVAEAFF TGTGCCAGCAGCTTAGGGAGGGTTGCTGAAGCTTTCTTT NA TRBJ1-1 TRBV7-2 NA
CASSFPYLSALFVSGSRDEQFF TGTGCCAGCAGTTTCCCATACCTTTCCGCGTTATTCGTTAGCGGGAGTAGGGATGAGCAGTTCTTC TRBD2 TRBJ2-1 TRBV28 NA
CASSPRSGTVVHEQYF TGTGCCAGCTCACCACGATCTGGGACAGTAGTCCACGAGCAGTACTTC TRBD1 TRBJ2-7 TRBV18 NA
CSAFRVAGAVEQFF TGCAGCGCTTTTAGGGTAGCGGGAGCGGTTGAGCAGTTCTTC TRBD2 TRBJ2-1 TRBV29-1 NA
CAWSVGRGLYTEAFF TGTGCCTGGAGTGTAGGTAGGGGCCTATACACTGAAGCTTTCTTT NA TRBJ1-1 TRBV30 few
CASGDTQETQYF TGTGCCAGTGGTGACACCCAAGAGACCCAGTACTTC NA TRBJ2-5 TRBV12-3/TRBV12-4 NA
CASSPLDRNYNEQFF TGTGCCAGCAGCCCGTTGGACAGAAACTACAATGAGCAGTTCTTC NA TRBJ2-1 TRBV11-2 NA
CACEKGRGSQDEQYF TGTGCCTGTGAGAAGGGGCGCGGGAGCCAAGACGAGCAGTACTTC TRBD2 TRBJ2-7 TRBV30 NA
CATSTDRGRVDTQYF TGTGCCACCAGCACAGACAGGGGTCGGGTAGATACGCAGTATTTT TRBD1 TRBJ2-3 TRBV15 NA
CASSQGPSGEEHF TGTGCCAGCAGCCAAGGCCCCAGTGGAGAAGAGCATTTT NA TRBJ1-5 TRBV3-1/TRBV3-2 NA
CASSSGTGWEVNEQFF TGTGCCAGCAGCTCCGGGACAGGGTGGGAAGTCAATGAGCAGTTCTTC TRBD1 TRBJ2-1 TRBV11-3 NA
CASSPPISGRYTDTQYF TGTGCCAGCAGCCCCCCCATTAGCGGGAGATACACAGATACGCAGTATTTT TRBD2 TRBJ2-3 TRBV7-2 NA
CASSQDRGNQPQHF TGTGCCAGCAGTCAGGACAGGGGCAATCAGCCCCAGCATTTT TRBD1 TRBJ1-5 TRBV6-5 NA
CASSQPGGSSYEQYF TGTGCCAGCAGCCAACCGGGAGGCAGCTCCTACGAGCAGTACTTC TRBD2 TRBJ2-7 TRBV3-1/TRBV3-2 NA
CASSLDVLGAEEQYF TGTGCCAGCAGCTTGGATGTCCTAGGGGCGGAAGAGCAGTACTTC NA TRBJ2-7 TRBV5-4 NA
CASNGLAGGVVPGELFF TGTGCCAGCAACGGACTAGCGGGAGGGGTTGTTCCCGGGGAGCTGTTTTTT TRBD2 TRBJ2-2 TRBV9 NA
CASRLGYQRVNSPLHF TGTGCCAGCAGGCTGGGTTACCAGAGGGTAAATTCACCCCTCCACTTT NA TRBJ1-6 TRBV27 few
CASSLQGAEETQYF TGTGCCAGCAGCTTGCAGGGGGCGGAAGAGACCCAGTACTTC TRBD1 TRBJ2-5 TRBV7-2 NA
CASSLSGGGNEQYF TGTGCCAGCAGTTTATCGGGGGGAGGGAACGAGCAGTACTTC TRBD2 TRBJ2-7 TRBV27 NA
CASSLRQGAYEQYF TGCGCCAGCAGCCTGCGACAGGGGGCCTACGAGCAGTACTTC TRBD1 TRBJ2-7 TRBV5-1 few
CAWERQGRETQYF TGTGCCTGGGAAAGACAGGGTCGGGAGACCCAGTACTTC TRBD1 TRBJ2-5 TRBV30 NA
CASSGTSGRYNEQFF TGCGCCAGCAGTGGGACTAGCGGGAGGTACAATGAGCAGTTCTTC TRBD2 TRBJ2-1 TRBV10-2 NA
CASSMDLRGDTEAFF TGTGCCAGCAGTATGGACCTCCGGGGGGACACTGAAGCTTTCTTT NA TRBJ1-1 TRBV27 once
CASSPGLAGPAYNEQFF TGCGCCAGCAGCCCAGGACTAGCGGGGCCAGCCTACAATGAGCAGTTCTTC TRBD2 TRBJ2-1 TRBV5-1 NA